These 30 T cell receptor beta chains were all obtained from the same sample, sequenced in a study of blood T cell repertoires in COVID-19. The data were produced by immunoSEQ multiplex PCR, yet TCRdb's version contains in-frame clones alone and is incomplete. This table holds hundreds of thousands of clones, 70% to 90% found once. The sequencing input was peripheral blood. The receptor set was obtained from a man aged 50 to 60 with active or convalescent COVID-19.

Only a few counts were recorded for this clone. The chain links TRBV18 to TRBJ1-3, with TRBD1 as a possible D gene (6 bases). V was clipped by 2 bases and J by 0 bases, with 17 bases between them. The CDR3 contains 18 residues. In germline, CDR1 is KGHSH, CDR2 LQKENI. DNA of the CDR3: TGTGCCAGCTCACCATTCGTTCTGGACAGTCACTCTGGAAACACCATATATTTT. Residues: CASSPFVLDSHSGNTIYF.

The V and J genes are TRBV4-2 and TRBJ2-7; 7 positions match TRBD2. Germline CDR1 reads LGHNA; CDR2 reads YNFKEQ. This CDR3 comprises 15 residues. With V trimmed by 2 bases and J by 5 bases, 9 bases remained unmatched. Written as DNA, the CDR3 is TGTGCCAGCAGCCAAAGTTCCGGGAGGTTCGACGAGCAGTACTTC. This sequence encodes CASSQSSGRFDEQYF.

V and J are TRBV12-5 and TRBJ1-5, with D unclear. The germline V gene encodes CDR1 LGHNT and CDR2 FRNRAP. The germline V and J ends were trimmed by 3 bases and 3 bases, with 12 bases remaining between them. The length of the CDR3 is 15 residues. CDR3: CASGFGRHDNQPQHF. DNA for the CDR3: TGTGCTAGTGGTTTTGGCAGACATGACAATCAGCCCCAGCATTTT.

This clone appeared once. The germline gene is not matched at one end of the junction; a read error may be the cause. V is TRBV7-2 and J is TRBJ2-7; 10 positions agree with TRBD2. Germline-derived CDR1 and CDR2 are SGHTA and FQGNSA. The CDR3 covers 15 residues. The CDR3 protein is CASSLAGGSSYEQYF. The CDR3 nucleotides read TGTGCCAGCAGTTTAGCGGGAGGTAGCTCCTACGAGCAGTACTTC.

The rearrangement links TRBV7-9 to TRBJ1-2; D might be TRBD1 (5 bases). The germline gives CDR1 SEHNR, CDR2 FQNEAQ (reference sequence). The CDR3 is 11 residues long. V shed 10 bases and J shed 5 bases, with 11 bases lying between them. In nucleotides, the CDR3 is TGTGCCATCGGGGGACTTTATGGCTACACCTTC. Protein: CAIGGLYGYTF.

The chain joins TRBV19 to TRBJ2-1, with TRBD2 identical over 11 bases. The germline V gene encodes CDR1 LNHDA and CDR2 SQIVND (reference sequence). The V and J ends lost 5 bases and 4 bases, in that order; junction bases with no gene match: 4. The CDR3 is 15 amino acids. The CDR3 DNA follows: TGTGCCAGTAGTGCCGGGACTAGCGGTTACAATGAGCAGTTCTTC. As protein: CASSAGTSGYNEQFF.

V and J are TRBV2 and TRBJ1-6, with TRBD1 as a possible D gene (5 bases). There are 15 residues in the CDR3. Looked up from germline, CDR1 is SNHLY and CDR2 is FYNNEI. Trimming pared 8 bases from V and 10 bases from J, leaving 21 bases between. The CDR3 region has the DNA TGTGCCAGCGGACCCCAGGGTCGGGGAGGCTCACCCCTCCACTTT. This translates into CASGPQGRGGSPLHF.

This clone was recorded a few times. The chain has TRBV5-4 and TRBJ2-1, with D possibly matching TRBD1 (6 bases). Germline V gene lookup returns CDR1 SGHNT and CDR2 YYREEE (reference sequence). The CDR3 length is 13 residues. V lost 7 bases and J 6 bases, leaving 14 bases between the germline ends. CDR3 nucleotides: TGTGCCAGCCGCCAGATGGGGGCCAATGAGCAGTTCTTC. It is translated as CASRQMGANEQFF.

This chain uses TRBV4-1 with TRBJ1-6; D unclear. Germline-derived CDR1 and CDR2 are MGHRA and YSYEKL. Deletions cut 5 bases from V and 7 bases from J, with 15 bases between. The CDR3 is made up of 15 amino acids. The CDR3 nucleotides are TGCGCCAGCAGCTCTCCGAGAGTGGAGAATTCACCCCTCCACTTT. This translates into CASSSPRVENSPLHF.

This sequence joins TRBV30 and TRBJ2-7, with 9 bases identical to TRBD1. The length of the CDR3 is 14 residues. CDR1 is GTSNPN and CDR2 is SVGIG in the germline V gene (reference sequence). Germline trimming cut 2 bases from V and 5 bases from J; bases unmatched to any gene: 7. Here the CDR3 reads CAWSQGDRANEQYF. CDR3 nucleotide sequence: TGTGCCTGGAGTCAAGGGGACAGGGCCAACGAGCAGTACTTC.

The chain joins TRBV24-1 to TRBJ1-4; D is undetermined. CDR1 is KGHDR and CDR2 is SFDVKD in the germline V gene. CDR3 length: 16 residues. The V and J ends lost 7 bases and 0 bases respectively, with 14 bases between them. In DNA form, the CDR3 reads TGTGCCACCAGGTTCGGGGATCCCGCAACTAATGAAAAACTGTTTTTT. Its protein is CATRFGDPATNEKLFF.

The chain combines TRBV10-2 with TRBJ2-3, with D tentatively TRBD2 (7 bases). Trimming shortened V by 10 bases and J by 5 bases, and 19 bases separated the two germline ends. CDR1 and CDR2 (germline): WSHSY, SAAADI. This CDR3 has 14 amino acids. The CDR3 DNA is TGCGCCACCGCCGGGGGGCTAGCAGAAGATACGCAGTATTTT. Amino acid sequence: CATAGGLAEDTQYF.

V gene TRBV18 combines with J gene TRBJ1-4; 10 nucleotides align to TRBD1. The germline gives CDR1 KGHSH, CDR2 LQKENI. The CDR3 totals 15 residues. Germline trimming cut 0 bases from V and 6 bases from J; bases unmatched to any gene: 1. The CDR3 spells CASSPPGQGYEKLFF. The CDR3 region has the DNA TGTGCCAGCTCACCACCGGGACAGGGGTATGAAAAACTGTTTTTT.

The chain links TRBV11-1 to TRBJ2-1, with D perhaps matching TRBD1 (5 bases). The germline gives CDR1 SGHAT, CDR2 FQDESV (reference sequence). This CDR3 spans 16 amino acids. V was trimmed by 6 bases and J by 0 bases, leaving 15 bases between them. In DNA form, the CDR3 reads TGTGCCAGCAGTCCTGGGGCGGTTCCCTCCTACAATGAGCAGTTCTTC. It codes for CASSPGAVPSYNEQFF.

The chain employs TRBV27 and TRBJ1-4; D uncertain. CDR3 length: 14 residues. Trimming left V 3 bases short and J 8 bases short, with 13 bases between. Germline-derived CDR1 and CDR2 are MNHEY and SMNVEV (reference sequence). The CDR3 region is CASSFAQAGEKLFF. The CDR3 nucleotides read TGTGCCAGCAGTTTCGCCCAGGCGGGGGAAAAACTGTTTTTT.

V is TRBV6-2 or TRBV6-3 and J is TRBJ2-3; TRBD2 matches 11 bases. CDR1 MNHEY and CDR2 SVGEGT come from the germline V gene. With V trimmed by 0 bases and J by 1 base, 0 bases remained unmatched. The CDR3 runs 16 residues. The CDR3 bases are TGTGCCAGCAGTTACTCACTAGCGGGGGGCACAGATACGCAGTATTTT. Protein sequence: CASSYSLAGGTDTQYF.

About this clone: This CDR3 is also generated by other DNA sequences in the sample. The J gene is TRBJ2-7, the V gene TRBV5-4, with 7 bases identical to TRBD1. J lost 0 bases, V lost 4 bases, and 4 bases had no gene match. This CDR3 spans 14 amino acids. Germline CDR1 SGHNT, CDR2 YYREEE (reference sequence). The CDR3 region is CASSLRDSSYEQYF. CDR3 in DNA: TGTGCCAGCAGCCTCCGGGACAGCTCCTACGAGCAGTACTTC.

This clone was counted between two and nine times. Distinct nucleotide sequences in the sample also encode this CDR3. The gene calls are TRBV6-5 and TRBJ1-4; 7 bases fit TRBD1. Germline V gene lookup returns CDR1 MNHEY and CDR2 SVGAGI. With 6 bases clipped from V and 2 bases from J, the junction kept 3 bases outside the gene matches. The CDR3 sequence is 14 residues long. The CDR3 nucleotides are TGTGCCAGCAGCCAGGGGGGTACTAATGAAAAACTGTTTTTT. Protein product: CASSQGGTNEKLFF.

The rearrangement links TRBV5-1 to TRBJ1-1; 7 bases line up with TRBD1. Per the germline V gene, CDR1 is SGHRS and CDR2 is YFSETQ. After removal of 2 bases from V and 11 bases from J, the junction contained 6 bases not matched to a gene. This CDR3 has 12 amino acids. CDR3 in DNA: TGCGCCAGCAGCTTTTCGACAGGGAATGCTTTCTTT. This gives the protein CASSFSTGNAFF.

The V and J genes are TRBV10-3 and TRBJ1-2; D is possibly TRBD1 (6 bases). CDR3 length equals 15 residues. The germline V gene has CDR1 ENHRY and CDR2 SYGVKD. V was cut by 0 bases and J by 3 bases, with 11 bases left in between. This CDR3 is CAISESGGLYYGYTF. CDR3 bases: TGTGCCATCAGTGAGTCGGGGGGGCTTTACTATGGCTACACCTTC.

The chain links TRBV4-3 to TRBJ2-2; 7 bases agree with TRBD2. Germline-derived CDR1 and CDR2 are LGHNA and YSLEER. After removal of 0 bases from V and 3 bases from J, the junction contained 10 bases not matched to a gene. The CDR3 is 18 amino acids. CDR3 sequence reads: CASSQDQGGGGYTGELFF. The CDR3, as DNA: TGCGCCAGCAGCCAAGATCAAGGCGGGGGAGGCTACACCGGGGAGCTGTTTTTT.

The chain links TRBV6-2 or TRBV6-3 to TRBJ1-5, with TRBD1 matching 11 bases. Per the germline V gene, CDR1 is MNHEY and CDR2 is SVGEGT. The junction had 9 bases not matched to a gene; V was cut back by 4 bases and J by 4 bases. The CDR3 sequence is 17 residues long. DNA for the CDR3: TGTGCCAGCAGTTTCCGGACAGGGGGCGGGCGGAATCAGCCCCAGCATTTT. Protein: CASSFRTGGGRNQPQHF.

CDR3 loop: CASSIGAGANTEAFF. CDR3 sequence (DNA): TGTGCCAGTAGTATTGGGGCAGGGGCCAACACTGAAGCTTTCTTT. The chain has TRBV19 and TRBJ1-1; maybe TRBD1 (6 bases). V was cut by 3 bases and J by 2 bases, with 13 bases left in between. The germline gives CDR1 LNHDA, CDR2 SQIVND (reference sequence). The CDR3 runs 15 residues.

The rearrangement joins TRBV3-1 (or the pseudogene TRBV3-2) to TRBJ2-5; D perhaps matches TRBD2 (5 bases). The CDR3 loop spans 15 amino acids. Germline V gene data show CDR1 as LGHDT and CDR2 as YNNKEL (reference sequence). V dropped 1 base and J dropped 4 bases, with 13 bases sitting between them. CDR3 amino acids: CASSQARAAGETQYF. For the CDR3, the DNA is TGTGCCAGCAGCCAAGCGAGGGCGGCGGGAGAGACCCAGTACTTC.

This clone was detected once. V and J are TRBV19 and TRBJ1-1, with 7 bases lining up with TRBD1. CDR3 length: 15 amino acids. V lost 3 bases, J lost 1 base, and 5 bases stayed unmatched. The germline V gene encodes CDR1 LNHDA and CDR2 SQIVND (reference sequence). CDR3 protein: CASSIWDRPNTEAFF. CDR3 DNA sequence: TGTGCCAGTAGTATTTGGGACAGACCGAACACTGAAGCTTTCTTT.

The J gene is TRBJ1-2, the V gene TRBV7-8, with a weak D call TRBD1 (6 bases). The CDR3 loop spans 14 amino acids. The V and J ends lost 5 bases and 2 bases respectively, with 12 bases between them. The germline V gene has CDR1 SGHVS and CDR2 FQNEAQ. The CDR3 region has the DNA TGTGCCAGCAGCGCCTCGACAGGAAACTATGGCTACACCTTC. Translation gives CASSASTGNYGYTF. Variable domain in full (rest from reference TRBV7-8 and TRBJ1-2): GAGVSQSPRYKVAKRGQDVALRCDPISGHVSLFWYQQALGQGPEFLTYFQNEAQLDKSGLPSDRFFAERPEGSVSTLKIQRTQQEDSAVYLCASSASTGNYGYTFGSGTRLTVV.

This chain links TRBV30 with TRBJ1-1; D is undetermined. Germline lookup yields CDR1 GTSNPN and CDR2 SVGIG (reference sequence). V lost 2 bases and J lost 6, with 7 bases in between. This CDR3 has 11 residues. This CDR3 is CAWSRGAEAFF. The CDR3 bases are TGTGCCTGGAGTCGGGGTGCTGAAGCTTTCTTT.

The V gene is TRBV28, the J gene TRBJ1-1; maybe TRBD1 (5 bases). The germline V gene encodes CDR1 MDHEN and CDR2 SYDVKM. This CDR3 comprises 13 residues. The V gene lost 2 bases and the J gene lost 5 bases, with 9 bases spanning the gap. DNA for the CDR3: TGTGCCAGCAGTTTAGGGGCCGGGACTGAAGCTTTCTTT. Translating it yields CASSLGAGTEAFF.

The chain combines TRBV12-3 or TRBV12-4 with TRBJ2-5; 8 nucleotides line up with TRBD2. The CDR3 runs 13 residues. Germline trimming cut 2 bases from V and 5 bases from J; bases unmatched to any gene: 1. The CDR3 region is CASSLSGSETQYF. As DNA, the CDR3 is TGTGCCAGCAGTTTAAGCGGGAGTGAGACCCAGTACTTC.

The chain employs TRBV27 and TRBJ1-5; 9 bases are a match to TRBD1. Trimming took 9 bases from V and 4 from J; bases not matched to a gene: 7. Germline V CDR1 and CDR2: MNHEY, SMNVEV (reference sequence). This CDR3 is built from 14 residues. Here the CDR3 DNA reads TGTGCCAGTTCACGCGGGACAGGGAATCAGCCCCAGCATTTT. Translating gives CASSRGTGNQPQHF.